These 22 T cell receptor beta chains originate from one sample sequenced in a study of memory B cells and T cells in multiple sclerosis. Produced via immunoSEQ multiplex PCR; TCRdb's table is partial and in-frame only. The sample lists some 48,000 clones; approximately 80% were seen once. CFSE-dim autoproliferating and CFSE-high non-proliferating T cells from unstimulated culture were sequenced separately. Replicate wells were pooled after approximately 7 days of stimulus-free culture of some 55 million CFSE-labeled PBMCs. These receptors are not linked to any known antigen. What was sequenced was PBMCs from blood kept in culture. Every receptor here comes from a human donor with multiple sclerosis.

J is TRBJ1-2 and V is TRBV7-8; D may be TRBD1 (5 bases). Germline lookup yields CDR1 SGHVS and CDR2 FQNEAQ. Trimming took 1 base from V and 4 from J, leaving 10 bases between them. The CDR3 is 14 residues long. The CDR3 is CASSLGQGGYGYTF. DNA for the CDR3: TGTGCCAGCAGCTTAGGGCAGGGTGGCTATGGCTACACCTTC.

V and J are TRBV5-1 and TRBJ1-1; D possibly corresponds to TRBD1 (6 bases). V was shortened by 4 bases and J by 1 base, with 8 bases between the two germline ends. This CDR3 is 13 amino acids long. Looked up from germline, CDR1 is SGHRS and CDR2 is YFSETQ. In nucleotides, the CDR3 is TGCGCCAGCAGCCCGGGGGCGAACACTGAAGCTTTCTTT. Protein sequence: CASSPGANTEAFF.

This chain joins TRBV4-3 and TRBJ1-1; the D is unclear. The CDR3 has 14 residues. With 0 bases removed from V and 0 bases from J, the gap between germline ends came to 5 bases. CDR1 LGHNA and CDR2 YSLEER come from the germline V gene. CDR3 loop: CASSQDQLNTEAFF. For the CDR3, the DNA is TGCGCCAGCAGCCAAGATCAGCTGAACACTGAAGCTTTCTTT.

The chain uses TRBV5-4 and TRBJ1-1; D unclear. This CDR3 is 13 amino acids long. The germline V gene has CDR1 SGHNT and CDR2 YYREEE (reference sequence). Trimming stripped 1 base from V and 11 bases from J, with 15 bases between. CDR3 sequence reads: CASSLTNGLAAFF. The DNA for the CDR3 is TGTGCCAGCAGCTTGACGAATGGTTTGGCGGCTTTCTTT.

The genes are TRBV4-1 and TRBJ2-7, with 7 bases identical to TRBD1. V was clipped by 0 bases and J by 2 bases; unmatched bases: 7. CDR1 is MGHRA, CDR2 YSYEKL, per germline. This CDR3 region has 16 residues. CDR3 loop: CASSQEGPTGPYEQYF. The CDR3 DNA follows: TGCGCCAGCAGCCAAGAGGGCCCGACAGGGCCCTACGAGCAGTACTTC.

The rearrangement joins TRBV5-4 to TRBJ1-6, with TRBD1 matching over 11 bases. CDR3 length: 17 amino acids. CDR1 and CDR2 (germline): SGHNT, YYREEE (reference sequence). V gave up 0 bases and J gave up 7 bases; unmatched junction bases: 6. CDR3 protein: CASSLGTGGSRNSPLHF. In nucleotides, the CDR3 is TGTGCCAGCAGCTTGGGGACAGGGGGCTCGAGGAATTCACCCCTCCACTTT.

CDR3 sequence: CATTGTERPNYGYTF. The CDR3 region has the DNA TGTGCCACCACCGGGACAGAGCGACCTAACTATGGCTACACCTTC. V usage is TRBV10-3 and J usage is TRBJ1-2; TRBD1 matches 7 bases. After removal of 10 bases from V and 0 bases from J, the junction contained 11 bases not matched to a gene. Germline V gives CDR1 ENHRY, CDR2 SYGVKD. The CDR3 runs 15 residues.

This rearrangement joins TRBV14 to TRBJ2-7; D is perhaps TRBD1 (5 bases). With 5 bases removed from V and 2 bases from J, the gap between germline ends came to 10 bases. Per the germline V gene, CDR1 is SGHDN and CDR2 is FVKESK. There are 13 residues in the CDR3. The CDR3 DNA sequence: TGTGCCAGCAGCTTCCAGGGCCCCTACGAGCAGTACTTC. It is translated as CASSFQGPYEQYF.

This chain joins TRBV13 and TRBJ1-6; D perhaps matches TRBD1 (5 bases). The V and J ends lost 2 bases and 7 bases respectively, with 9 bases between them. This CDR3 has 14 residues. Per germline, CDR1 PRHDT and CDR2 FYEKMQ (reference sequence). The CDR3 DNA reads TGTGCCAGCAGCTTAAGGGGCATCAATTCACCCCTCCACTTT. Amino acid sequence: CASSLRGINSPLHF. Filled out from reference TRBV13 and TRBJ1-6, the complete variable domain reads AAGVIQSPRHLIKEKRETATLKCYPIPRHDTVYWYQQGPGQDPQFLISFYEKMQSDKGSIPDRFSAQQFSDYHSELNMSSLELGDSALYFCASSLRGINSPLHFGNGTRLTVT.

The CDR3 sequence is CASSSRQGGGTEAFF. CDR3 DNA sequence: TGTGCCAGCAGCTCCCGACAGGGAGGGGGCACTGAAGCTTTCTTT. V and J are TRBV7-8 and TRBJ1-1; TRBD1 agrees at 7 bases. This CDR3 has 15 residues. The germline CDR1 and CDR2 sequences are SGHVS and FQNEAQ. Germline trimming cut 4 bases from V and 4 bases from J; bases unmatched to any gene: 9.

The CDR3 DNA reads TGTGCCAGCAGCTTGCAGGGACTAGGTCGGAATGAGCAGTTCTTC. Its protein is CASSLQGLGRNEQFF. This chain joins TRBV7-9 and TRBJ2-1, with 8 bases matching TRBD2. In germline, CDR1 is SEHNR, CDR2 FQNEAQ (reference sequence). J lost 7 bases, V lost 3 bases, and 8 bases had no gene match. The CDR3 spans 15 residues.

This rearrangement joins TRBV30 to TRBJ1-3; D remains unclear. V dropped 3 bases and J dropped 0 bases, with 12 bases sitting between them. CDR3 length: 15 amino acids. CDR1 is GTSNPN, CDR2 SVGIG, per germline (reference sequence). As DNA, the CDR3 is TGTGCCTGGAGGATCTATCCCAGCTCTGGAAACACCATATATTTT. Protein product: CAWRIYPSSGNTIYF.

J is TRBJ2-3 and V is TRBV5-1, with 7 bases identical to TRBD1. The CDR3 covers 16 residues. V trimming: 4 bases; J trimming: 1 base; junction bases outside the gene matches: 9. Germline-derived CDR1 and CDR2 are SGHRS and YFSETQ. The CDR3 sequence is CASSNEQGSGTDTQYF. The CDR3 DNA reads TGCGCCAGCAGCAACGAACAGGGGTCGGGCACAGATACGCAGTATTTT. The complete variable domain, with remaining parts taken from reference TRBV5-1 and TRBJ2-3, reads KAGVTQTPRYLIKTRGQQVTLSCSPISGHRSVSWYQQTPGQGLQFLFEYFSETQRNKGNFPGRFSGRQFSNSRSEMNVSTLELGDSALYLCASSNEQGSGTDTQYFGPGTRLTVL.

The chain is built from TRBV6-4 and TRBJ1-1, with D possibly TRBD1 on 5 matching bases. The CDR3 totals 14 residues. Trimming cost V 6 bases and J 1 base, with 12 bases left between them. The germline CDR1 and CDR2 sequences are MRHNA and SNTAGT. CDR3 DNA: TGTGCCAGCAGGGGGGAAGGGTCGAACACTGAAGCTTTCTTT. As protein: CASRGEGSNTEAFF.

The chain is built from TRBV25-1 and TRBJ1-4; 9 bases match TRBD1. The CDR3 consists of 15 residues. J lost 7 bases, V lost 3 bases, and 6 bases had no gene match. Germline V gives CDR1 MGHDK, CDR2 SYGVNS. The CDR3 region has the DNA TGTGCCAGCAGTGAGTCAGGGACAGGGTTTGAAAAACTGTTTTTT. This translates into CASSESGTGFEKLFF.

The chain couples TRBV19 to TRBJ1-1; 10 nucleotides line up with TRBD1. Germline CDR1 LNHDA, CDR2 SQIVND (reference sequence). Trimming cost V 8 bases and J 4 bases; bases outside gene matches: 4. The CDR3 is made up of 13 amino acids. The CDR3 region is CASFGQGGTEAFF. CDR3 DNA sequence: TGTGCCAGTTTTGGACAGGGGGGCACTGAAGCTTTCTTT.

V and J are TRBV2 and TRBJ2-7; 9 nucleotides match TRBD2. This CDR3 contains 12 residues. With V trimmed by 4 bases and J by 11 bases, 6 bases remained unmatched. The germline V gene has CDR1 SNHLY and CDR2 FYNNEI. The CDR3 here is CASSASGALEYF. The CDR3 nucleotides are TGTGCCAGCAGTGCTAGCGGGGCTTTGGAGTACTTC. The variable domain in full, completed from reference TRBV2 and TRBJ2-7, reads EPEVTQTPSHQVTQMGQEVILRCVPISNHLYFYWYRQILGQKVEFLVSFYNNEISEKSEIFDDQFSVERPDGSNFTLKIRSTKLEDSAMYFCASSASGALEYFGPGTRLTVT.

The chain uses TRBV9 and TRBJ2-1; D uncertain. The CDR3 has 13 amino acids. V shed 2 bases and J shed 6 bases, with 9 bases lying between them. CDR1 is SGDLS and CDR2 is YYNGEE in the germline V gene. CDR3 in amino acids: CASSVSVANEQFF. CDR3 DNA: TGTGCCAGCAGCGTCTCGGTTGCCAATGAGCAGTTCTTC.

The V and J genes are TRBV10-1 and TRBJ1-6; D is uncertain. This CDR3 comprises 11 residues. V gave up 7 bases and J gave up 8 bases, with 6 bases separating them. Per germline, CDR1 WNHNN and CDR2 SYGVQD (reference sequence). The CDR3 coding sequence is TGCGCCAGCACTTCCTATTCACCCCTCCACTTT. Translating it yields CASTSYSPLHF.

This clone was recorded only once. V usage is TRBV5-6 and J usage is TRBJ1-1; a weak D match, TRBD1 (5 bases). The germline CDR1 and CDR2 sequences are SGHDT and YYEEEE. The germline V and J ends were trimmed by 0 bases and 0 bases, with 12 bases remaining between them. This CDR3 spans 16 amino acids. This chain's CDR3 is CASSLVGASMNTEAFF. The DNA for the CDR3 is TGTGCCAGCAGCTTGGTAGGGGCGTCTATGAACACTGAAGCTTTCTTT.

CDR3 DNA sequence: TGCAGCGTGAAGGGACAGGGCTCTGGGGCCAACGTCCTGACTTTC. It is translated as CSVKGQGSGANVLTF. The genes are TRBV29-1 and TRBJ2-6; 9 positions match TRBD1. Germline CDR1 SQVTM, CDR2 ANQGSEA. The length of the CDR3 is 15 residues. The V gene end was trimmed by 6 bases and the J gene end by 0 bases; junction bases not matched to a gene: 3.

The CDR3 spells CASSLEGIPNEKLFF. CDR3 coding DNA: TGTGCCAGCAGCTTAGAGGGGATACCTAATGAAAAACTGTTTTTT. This chain uses TRBV7-6 with TRBJ1-4; TRBD1 is a possible D gene (5 bases). This CDR3 is 15 amino acids long. Germline assignment: CDR1 SGHVS and CDR2 FNYEAQ. The ends were cut back, 1 base at V and 3 bases at J, with 9 bases in the middle.